The 8 T cell receptor beta chains below were found in one sample sequenced in a study of T cell responses to AZD1222 COVID-19 vaccine. Clones were read by immunoSEQ multiplex PCR, and TCRdb kept only the in-frame ones, dropping some. The data show nearly 200,000 clones, approximately 94% seen once. The sample was peripheral blood, taken 28 days after the second AZD1222 dose. The receptors here all came from an adult who received the AZD1222 COVID-19 vaccine.

The V and J genes are TRBV2 and TRBJ1-1; possible D gene TRBD1, 5 bases. The V end lost 5 bases, the J end lost 5 bases, and 9 bases lay between the germline ends. Germline V gives CDR1 SNHLY, CDR2 FYNNEI. CDR3 length equals 12 residues. The DNA of the CDR3 is TGTGCCAGCAGTTCCGGGGGAACTGAAGCTTTCTTT. This sequence encodes CASSSGGTEAFF.

The chain is built from TRBV5-4 and TRBJ2-3; TRBD2 agrees at 10 bases. The length of the CDR3 is 15 residues. J lost 3 bases, V lost 2 bases, and 3 bases had no gene match. Germline assignment: CDR1 SGHNT and CDR2 YYREEE (reference sequence). CDR3 in amino acids: CASSLAGGETDTQYF. In DNA form, the CDR3 reads TGTGCCAGCAGCTTAGCGGGGGGGGAAACAGATACGCAGTATTTT.

This clone has a single count. This chain links TRBV10-1 with TRBJ1-5; unclear D gene. The CDR3 has 14 amino acids. Between the trimmed V and J ends, which lost 9 bases and 3 bases, there was a span of 15 bases. CDR1 WNHNN and CDR2 SYGVQD come from the germline V gene (reference sequence). The CDR3 sequence: CARIFGLHNQPQHF. Written as DNA, the CDR3 is TGCGCCAGGATCTTCGGACTACACAATCAGCCCCAGCATTTT.

The rearrangement links TRBV20-1 to TRBJ2-5; D perhaps matches TRBD2 (6 bases). The CDR3 contains 11 residues. Germline CDR1 DFQATT, CDR2 SNEGSKA (reference sequence). Trimming removed 5 bases from V and 5 bases from J, with 9 bases in between. The CDR3 here is CSADGGETQYF. CDR3 sequence (DNA): TGCAGTGCTGACGGAGGGGAGACCCAGTACTTC.

V is TRBV24-1 and J is TRBJ1-2; 9 nucleotides line up with TRBD1. This CDR3 contains 15 residues. CDR1 KGHDR and CDR2 SFDVKD come from the germline V gene. V shed 3 bases, J shed 7 bases, and the junction held 8 bases outside the gene matches. Here the CDR3 reads CATSDPTGGFLGYTF. CDR3 nucleotides: TGTGCCACCAGTGATCCGACAGGGGGTTTCCTTGGCTACACCTTC.

The gene calls are TRBV19 and TRBJ1-5, with TRBD1 matching 8 bases. The V gene end was trimmed by 1 base and the J gene end by 6 bases; junction bases not matched to a gene: 5. CDR3 length: 15 residues. Germline V gene data show CDR1 as LNHDA and CDR2 as SQIVND (reference sequence). CDR3 amino acids: CASSIGRGQGQPQHF. The CDR3 bases are TGTGCCAGTAGTATAGGCAGGGGGCAAGGTCAGCCCCAGCATTTT.

The DNA for the CDR3 is TGTGCCAGCAGCCAAGACGGACCCTACGAGCAGTACTTC. This sequence encodes CASSQDGPYEQYF. This chain joins TRBV4-2 and TRBJ2-7; no clear D gene. Looked up from germline, CDR1 is LGHNA and CDR2 is YNFKEQ. This CDR3 is built from 13 residues. V lost 0 bases, J lost 2 bases, and 5 bases lay in between.

The chain is built from TRBV12-3 or TRBV12-4 and TRBJ1-5, with 9 bases lining up with TRBD1. V lost 5 bases, J lost 4 bases, and 0 bases stayed unmatched. The CDR3 covers 13 residues. The CDR3 DNA follows: TGTGCCAGCAGTGGGACAGGGAATCAGCCCCAGCATTTT. Amino acid sequence: CASSGTGNQPQHF.